These 14 T cell receptor beta chains share one sample of origin, sequenced in a study of blood T cell repertoires in COVID-19. Profiling relied on immunoSEQ multiplex PCR, and the TCRdb table lists in-frame clones only, not all of them. The sample gives more than 250,000 clones, about 83% of which show up once; 6% to 6.5% is in the top ten. Sample: PBMCs or T cells enriched from blood (not recorded which). The receptors come from a middle-aged woman who had recovered from COVID-19.

The J gene is TRBJ2-3, the V gene TRBV4-3; 12 bases align to TRBD2. Germline CDR1 and CDR2: LGHNA and YSLEER. V lost 0 bases to trimming and J lost 3 bases; unmatched junction nucleotides: 7. CDR3 length: 18 amino acids. The CDR3 region has the DNA TGCGCCAGCAGCCAAGATCGGGGGACTAGCGGGTTGACAGATACGCAGTATTTT. Translation gives CASSQDRGTSGLTDTQYF.

The chain is built from TRBV2 and TRBJ2-7, with TRBD1 matching 10 bases. The CDR3 sequence is 16 residues long. Germline values: CDR1 SNHLY, CDR2 FYNNEI. V was clipped by 1 base and J by 3 bases; unmatched bases: 6. CDR3 protein: CASSEGLGQGSYEQYF. The CDR3 coding sequence is TGTGCCAGCAGTGAAGGTTTGGGACAGGGGAGCTACGAGCAGTACTTC. Complete variable domain (other parts from reference TRBV2 and TRBJ2-7): EPEVTQTPSHQVTQMGQEVILRCVPISNHLYFYWYRQILGQKVEFLVSFYNNEISEKSEIFDDQFSVERPDGSNFTLKIRSTKLEDSAMYFCASSEGLGQGSYEQYFGPGTRLTVT.

The genes are TRBV3-1 (or the pseudogene TRBV3-2) and TRBJ2-3; 10 bases line up with TRBD2. Germline V CDR1 and CDR2: LGHDT, YNNKEL (reference sequence). This CDR3 spans 16 amino acids. J gave up 6 bases and V 0 bases, and 6 bases lay outside the gene matches. CDR3 coding DNA: TGTGCCAGCAGCCAAGACCTAGCGGGAGTTTTGGATACGCAGTATTTT. This translates into CASSQDLAGVLDTQYF.

The CDR3 sequence: CASSPREPSYNEQFF. The CDR3 DNA reads TGTGCCAGCAGCCCACGGGAGCCCTCCTACAATGAGCAGTTCTTC. V is TRBV7-2 and J is TRBJ2-1; D possibly corresponds to TRBD2 (6 bases). The germline V gene encodes CDR1 SGHTA and CDR2 FQGNSA. The CDR3 sequence is 15 residues long. V was clipped by 5 bases and J by 0 bases, with 11 bases between them.

The chain recombines TRBV7-2 with TRBJ2-5; D remains unclear. Deletions cut 1 base from V and 4 bases from J, with 13 bases between. CDR1 SGHTA and CDR2 FQGNSA come from the germline V gene. CDR3 size: 15 residues. CDR3 region: CASSLVLLPLETQYF. CDR3 coding DNA: TGTGCCAGCAGCTTAGTTTTACTACCGCTAGAGACCCAGTACTTC.

The chain employs TRBV2 and TRBJ1-1, with 8 bases fitting TRBD1. This CDR3 is built from 13 residues. Trimming at V came to 9 bases and at J to 1 base, leaving 4 bases not matched to a gene. The germline CDR1 and CDR2 sequences are SNHLY and FYNNEI. CDR3 in amino acids: CARRQGPNTEAFF. Written as DNA, the CDR3 is TGTGCCAGAAGACAGGGGCCGAACACTGAAGCTTTCTTT.

The V call is TRBV7-2, the J call TRBJ2-1; 11 nucleotides align to TRBD2. Germline CDR1 is SGHTA and CDR2 is FQGNSA. The junction had 6 bases not matched to a gene; V was cut back by 4 bases and J by 4 bases. The CDR3 totals 16 residues. DNA of the CDR3: TGTGCCAGCAGCTCCCCTGGACTAGCGGGTTACAATGAGCAGTTCTTC. Translation: CASSSPGLAGYNEQFF.

This chain joins TRBV7-9 and TRBJ1-2, with a weak D call TRBD1 (6 bases). The CDR3 is 15 amino acids. V was cut by 5 bases and J by 3 bases, with 16 bases left in between. Per the germline V gene, CDR1 is SEHNR and CDR2 is FQNEAQ (reference sequence). This chain's CDR3 is CASSPQGRQHYGYTF. The DNA of the CDR3 is TGTGCCAGCAGCCCCCAGGGGCGACAGCACTATGGCTACACCTTC.

J is TRBJ2-5 and V is TRBV10-3; 8 bases line up with TRBD1. The CDR3 runs 18 residues. Germline assignment: CDR1 ENHRY and CDR2 SYGVKD. V was pared by 4 bases and J by 1 base, with 14 bases of the junction left unmatched. The DNA of the CDR3 is TGTGCCATCAGTGGTGACAGGGGAGATCTTGCTGGCCAAGAGACCCAGTACTTC. The encoded protein is CAISGDRGDLAGQETQYF.

The genes are TRBV5-1 and TRBJ1-2, with TRBD1 as a possible D gene (5 bases). Germline V gene lookup returns CDR1 SGHRS and CDR2 YFSETQ. CDR3 length: 12 amino acids. V lost 0 bases and J 8 bases, leaving 8 bases between the germline ends. CDR3 protein: CASSLDRRGYTF. In DNA form, the CDR3 reads TGCGCCAGCAGCTTGGACAGGAGAGGCTACACCTTC.

This chain links TRBV6-2 or TRBV6-3 with TRBJ2-5; 11 bases map to TRBD2. V gave up 6 bases and J gave up 1 base; unmatched junction bases: 7. This CDR3 has 16 amino acids. Germline V CDR1 and CDR2: MNHEY, SVGEGT. The CDR3 here is CASSPGLAGRQETQYF. In DNA, the CDR3 is TGTGCCAGCAGCCCCGGACTAGCGGGCCGCCAAGAGACCCAGTACTTC.

The V call is TRBV29-1, the J call TRBJ2-3; D is perhaps TRBD2 (6 bases). Per germline, CDR1 SQVTM and CDR2 ANQGSEA. CDR3 length: 16 residues. Between the trimmed V and J ends, which lost 4 bases and 0 bases, there was a span of 17 bases. CDR3 in DNA: TGCAGCGTTGGAACCCAGGGCGGGACTAGCACAGATACGCAGTATTTT. Protein product: CSVGTQGGTSTDTQYF.

V is TRBV6-5 and J is TRBJ1-2, with 8 nucleotides matching TRBD1. This CDR3 spans 14 amino acids. CDR1 is MNHEY and CDR2 is SVGAGI in the germline V gene. The V gene end was trimmed by 6 bases and the J gene end by 4 bases; junction bases not matched to a gene: 7. The CDR3 sequence is CASRTGVRGYGYTF. The DNA of the CDR3 is TGTGCCAGCAGGACAGGGGTTAGGGGCTATGGCTACACCTTC.

The chain links TRBV19 to TRBJ1-2; D possibly corresponds to TRBD1 (6 bases). The V gene lost 9 bases and the J gene lost 4 bases, with 21 bases spanning the gap. Germline V gives CDR1 LNHDA, CDR2 SQIVND (reference sequence). The CDR3 spans 15 residues. CDR3 nucleotides: TGTGCCAGCACCACAGACCGGACAGCCTTCTATGGCTACACCTTC. It specifies CASTTDRTAFYGYTF.